This section outlines one TCR beta chain sequence together with its context. Its antigen is unidentified. The source of the sample is a study of T cell responses to AZD1222 COVID-19 vaccine. In the study overall: The analysis combined second doses at about 4 or about 12 weeks.

This CDR3 contains 13 residues. The germline CDR1 and CDR2 sequences are SNHLY and FYNNEI. V lost 11 bases to trimming and J lost 4 bases; unmatched junction nucleotides: 6. Measured with immunoSEQ multiplex PCR; TCRdb has only the in-frame clones, and not every one. The sample yields around 120,000 clones, around 88% seen once. Regarding the study as a whole: Spike-specific TCR breadth rose after two AZD1222 doses, and depth rose as well. In all cases, repertoires were sampled only after the peak T cell response. Donors in the cohort were predominantly white British and more often female, and clonal diversity was possibly underestimated.

The genes are TRBV2 and TRBJ2-7; 12 bases agree with TRBD2. This receptor was taken from an adult in good health. The sequenced sample was peripheral blood, obtained on day 0 of AZD1222 vaccination. This CDR3 reads CAGGLAGWYEQYF. CDR3 nucleotide sequence: TGTGCCGGAGGACTAGCGGGGTGGTACGAGCAGTACTTC.